This T cell receptor (beta chain) was identified during a study of blood T cell repertoires in COVID-19. Overall study: COVID-19 samples collected from the United States, Italy and Spain covered acute and convalescent phases. T cells, B-cell-depleted T cells, or PBMCs supplied cDNA or gDNA.

Clones were read by immunoSEQ multiplex PCR, and TCRdb kept only the in-frame ones, dropping some. The sample holds a few hundred thousand clones, about 89% seen once. V lost 6 bases, J lost 2 bases, and 14 bases lay in between. CDR1 and CDR2 (germline): MNHEY, SMNVEV (reference sequence). The CDR3 spans 14 residues. This rearrangement joins TRBV27 to TRBJ2-7, with D tentatively TRBD2 (5 bases). This receptor was obtained from a woman in her forties or fifties with acute or convalescent COVID-19. Sequenced input: peripheral blood. The CDR3 is CASRERTGTYEQYF. CDR3 DNA sequence: TGTGCCAGCAGGGAGCGAACGGGGACCTACGAGCAGTACTTC.